This T cell receptor (beta chain) was found in a study of shared clonotypes between healthy human individuals. An assay was performed, and its level was deep. Each subset's genomic DNA was split evenly across several immunoSEQ plates. Only in-frame clones appear in the TCRdb table, and some are missing; sequencing was by immunoSEQ multiplex PCR. The sample shows around 1.9 million clones, 85% to 95% of them seen only once. The CDR3 length is 15 residues. Trimming stripped 4 bases from V and 2 bases from J, with 15 bases between. Germline values: CDR1 SQVTM, CDR2 ANQGSEA. Comments on this clone: Antigen specificity is unknown.

Broader study findings: Exclusively blood specimens were collected; tissue repertoires likely differ. Across subsets, estimated richness was generally greater for naive than for memory populations.

CD45RO-negative, CCR7-selected cells formed the naive CD8 fraction, which excluded terminally differentiated effector memory CD45RA+ cells. The sequence was collected from a man younger than 30 in good health. Some clones in this sample may be carry-over from other donors' samples. The chain is built from TRBV29-1 and TRBJ2-1, with D perhaps TRBD1 (5 bases). Input material: naive CD8+ T cells from PBMCs. CDR3 in amino acids: CSVGKGLLTYNEQFF. The CDR3 DNA reads TGCAGCGTTGGTAAGGGGCTCCTAACCTACAATGAGCAGTTCTTC.